Each of the 26 T cell receptor beta chains below was sequenced from the same sample in a study of a mutant IDH1 vaccine in newly diagnosed glioma. Profiling relied on immunoSEQ multiplex PCR, and the TCRdb table lists in-frame clones only, not all of them. The data contain around 50,000 clones, around 89% of them singletons. The antigens for these receptors are not known. Time point in this sample: week 5, during vaccination. Vaccinated patients received 300 ug of mutant IDH1 20-mer peptide per dose, with topical imiquimod. This material consisted of PBMCs, taken from a glioma patient whose treatment included an IDH1 peptide vaccine. These receptors all come from a middle-aged woman with glioma.

The J gene is TRBJ1-5, the V gene TRBV18; 8 nucleotides align to TRBD1. J lost 7 bases, V lost 6 bases, and 8 bases had no gene match. Germline loops: CDR1 KGHSH, CDR2 LQKENI. CDR3 length equals 14 residues. CDR3 nucleotide sequence: TGTGCCAGCTCGGCGACAGGGGAGAGGCAGCCCCAGCATTTT. It codes for CASSATGERQPQHF. Together with reference TRBV18 and TRBJ1-5, the CDR3 gives the full variable domain: NAGVMQNPRHLVRRRGQEARLRCSPMKGHSHVYWYRQLPEEGLKFMVYLQKENIIDESGMPKERFSAEFPKEGPSILRIQQVVRGDSAAYFCASSATGERQPQHFGDGTRLSIL.

The chain employs TRBV30 and TRBJ2-5, with D perhaps TRBD1 (7 bases). CDR1 and CDR2 from the germline V gene are GTSNPN and SVGIG (reference sequence). The CDR3 length is 15 residues. Trimming stripped 2 bases from V and 2 bases from J, with 15 bases between. As DNA, the CDR3 is TGTGCCTGGAGTAAAAGCAGGGGGAGGCAAGAGACCCAGTACTTC. Protein: CAWSKSRGRQETQYF.

The chain uses TRBV27 and TRBJ1-5; maybe TRBD1 (5 bases). Germline CDR1 and CDR2: MNHEY and SMNVEV (reference sequence). V gave up 2 bases and J gave up 4 bases, with 9 bases separating them. The CDR3 is made up of 14 amino acids. The CDR3 nucleotides are TGTGCCAGCAGTTTAATGGGGGGGAATCAGCCCCAGCATTTT. This sequence encodes CASSLMGGNQPQHF.

The table lists this clone with a count of one. The CDR3 coding sequence is TGTGCCAGCAGCCGTCCGACAGGGGGGGGAACACCCTACGAGCAGTACTTC. Protein product: CASSRPTGGGTPYEQYF. J is TRBJ2-7 and V is TRBV13, with 9 bases matching TRBD1. V lost 5 bases to trimming and J lost 2 bases; unmatched junction nucleotides: 13. Per the germline V gene, CDR1 is PRHDT and CDR2 is FYEKMQ (reference sequence). This CDR3 contains 17 residues.

The CDR3 loop is CASSEFGDPTYEQYF. The CDR3 DNA reads TGTGCCAGCAGTGAGTTTGGGGACCCCACCTACGAGCAGTACTTC. The chain has TRBV25-1 and TRBJ2-7; D possibly uses TRBD1 or TRBD2 (5 bases each). Germline CDR1 and CDR2: MGHDK and SYGVNS. V was shortened by 3 bases and J by 2 bases, with 14 bases between the two germline ends. CDR3 size: 15 residues.

This clone was seen a single time. The chain is built from TRBV18 and TRBJ2-2, with TRBD1 identical over 9 bases. There are 16 residues in the CDR3. Germline CDR1 and CDR2: KGHSH and LQKENI. V shed 0 bases and J 5 bases; nucleotides not matched to a gene: 4. CDR3 DNA sequence: TGTGCCAGCTCACCACCGAGGGGACAGGGAACCGGGGAGCTGTTTTTT. Protein product: CASSPPRGQGTGELFF.

This clone was detected only a few times. The chain combines TRBV7-9 with TRBJ2-7, with 7 bases fitting TRBD2. This CDR3 is 16 amino acids long. J lost 3 bases, V lost 0 bases, and 8 bases had no gene match. Germline CDR1 is SEHNR and CDR2 is FQNEAQ (reference sequence). The CDR3 DNA reads TGTGCCAGCAGCTTAGCGGGGAGCGGGGCGGGCTACGAGCAGTACTTC. Translated, it gives CASSLAGSGAGYEQYF.

The V call is TRBV6-6, the J call TRBJ1-5; D possibly corresponds to TRBD1 (6 bases). V was cut by 2 bases and J by 4 bases, with 6 bases left in between. This CDR3 comprises 13 residues. Germline-derived CDR1 and CDR2 are MNHNY and SVGAGI (reference sequence). DNA for the CDR3: TGTGCCAGCAGTTACAGGGGGAATCAGCCCCAGCATTTT. This sequence encodes CASSYRGNQPQHF.

The V and J genes are TRBV2 and TRBJ2-3, with 8 bases identical to TRBD2. CDR1 and CDR2 (germline): SNHLY, FYNNEI. The ends lost 6 bases at V and 0 bases at J; junction bases unmatched: 5. The CDR3 contains 15 residues. DNA for the CDR3: TGTGCCAGCAGCGTAGGACTAGCCAGCACAGATACGCAGTATTTT. Protein product: CASSVGLASTDTQYF.

This clone came up once. Other DNA sequences in the same sample also yield this CDR3. This chain uses TRBV5-1 with TRBJ1-1; no clear D gene. Germline values: CDR1 SGHRS, CDR2 YFSETQ. The V end was cut by 0 bases, the J end by 2 bases, with 5 bases between. The CDR3 sequence is 13 residues long. CDR3 sequence (DNA): TGCGCCAGCAGCTTGGCGGGCAACACTGAAGCTTTCTTT. This translates into CASSLAGNTEAFF.

The chain recombines TRBV2 with TRBJ1-2; no definite D call. The CDR3 is 13 residues long. Germline V lookup: CDR1 SNHLY, CDR2 FYNNEI. V dropped 7 bases and J dropped 0 bases, with 9 bases sitting between them. The CDR3 DNA is TGTGCCAGCATGAGTACTACTAACTATGGCTACACCTTC. Translating it yields CASMSTTNYGYTF. The variable domain in full, completed from reference TRBV2 and TRBJ1-2, reads EPEVTQTPSHQVTQMGQEVILRCVPISNHLYFYWYRQILGQKVEFLVSFYNNEISEKSEIFDDQFSVERPDGSNFTLKIRSTKLEDSAMYFCASMSTTNYGYTFGSGTRLTVV.

This clone showed up just once. This chain uses TRBV9 with TRBJ1-2; D call uncertain. The CDR3 extends over 14 amino acids. Trimming cost V 4 bases and J 1 base, with 11 bases left between them. CDR1 SGDLS and CDR2 YYNGEE come from the germline V gene. DNA of the CDR3: TGTGCCAGCAGCCCCAGCCCGGTTAACTATGGCTACACCTTC. Encoded protein: CASSPSPVNYGYTF.

The chain employs TRBV6-5 and TRBJ1-1; no firm D call. Looked up from germline, CDR1 is MNHEY and CDR2 is SVGAGI. The V and J ends lost 0 bases and 1 base respectively, with 12 bases between them. The CDR3 consists of 16 residues. CDR3 region: CASSYSMPRPNTEAFF. The CDR3 coding sequence is TGTGCCAGCAGTTACTCGATGCCAAGGCCGAACACTGAAGCTTTCTTT.

The chain carries TRBV5-8 and TRBJ2-7; the D is unclear. V lost 2 bases, J lost 1 base, and 10 bases lay in between. CDR3 size: 14 residues. CDR1 and CDR2 from the germline V gene are SGHTS and YDEGEE. CDR3: CASSFRALSYEQYF. The CDR3 DNA sequence: TGTGCCAGCAGCTTCCGGGCCTTATCCTACGAGCAGTACTTC.

The chain recombines TRBV5-6 with TRBJ2-7; 11 nucleotides align to TRBD1. Germline CDR1 reads SGHDT; CDR2 reads YYEEEE. The CDR3 is 16 amino acids. The V segment lost 4 bases and the J segment 1 base; nucleotides outside the gene matches: 7. Here the CDR3 reads CASSRPGTGGSYEQYF. The CDR3, as DNA: TGTGCCAGCAGCCGACCCGGGACAGGGGGTTCCTACGAGCAGTACTTC.

The gene calls are TRBV4-1 and TRBJ2-4, with D uncertain. Trimming left V 4 bases short and J 2 bases short, with 18 bases between. The CDR3 runs 17 residues. CDR1 and CDR2 (germline): MGHRA, YSYEKL. The CDR3 DNA is TGCGCCAGCAGCCTTCACGATCCCTATCCTACCAAAAACATTCAGTACTTC. It specifies CASSLHDPYPTKNIQYF.

This chain links TRBV5-8 with TRBJ1-5; D is uncertain. V was trimmed by 4 bases and J by 3 bases, leaving 17 bases between them. CDR1 and CDR2 (germline): SGHTS, YDEGEE. This CDR3 is built from 16 residues. The chain's CDR3 is CASSPGMRAVNQPQHF. CDR3 coding DNA: TGTGCCAGCAGCCCTGGAATGAGGGCGGTCAATCAGCCCCAGCATTTT.

The V gene is TRBV6-1, the J gene TRBJ2-7, with TRBD2 matching 9 bases. Trimming took 6 bases from V and 5 from J; bases not matched to a gene: 11. From germline, CDR1 is MNHNS and CDR2 SASEGT. This CDR3 is built from 15 residues. CDR3 DNA sequence: TGTGCCAGCAGGGACCCCGGGCTAGCGGGACACGAGCAGTACTTC. It codes for CASRDPGLAGHEQYF.

The chain couples TRBV19 to TRBJ2-1; 9 positions agree with TRBD2. Germline CDR1 and CDR2: LNHDA and SQIVND (reference sequence). The CDR3 consists of 16 residues. The junction had 7 bases not matched to a gene; V was cut back by 5 bases and J by 2 bases. The CDR3: CASSGSSGIPYNEQFF. The CDR3 nucleotides are TGTGCCAGTAGTGGTTCTAGCGGGATTCCCTACAATGAGCAGTTCTTC.

This clone was detected only a few times. V and J are TRBV10-3 and TRBJ2-1, with 10 positions matching TRBD2. With V trimmed by 4 bases and J by 2 bases, 5 bases remained unmatched. Germline CDR1 ENHRY, CDR2 SYGVKD. The CDR3 contains 16 residues. CDR3 amino acids: CAISVGLAATYNEQFF. The CDR3 nucleotides read TGTGCCATCAGTGTAGGACTAGCGGCTACCTACAATGAGCAGTTCTTC.

V and J are TRBV7-2 and TRBJ1-2; D may be TRBD1 (5 bases). The CDR3 loop spans 14 amino acids. V gave up 3 bases and J gave up 7 bases, with 15 bases separating them. The V gene's germline CDR1 is SGHTA and CDR2 FQGNSA. The chain's CDR3 is CASSFPGQLSGYTF. In nucleotides, the CDR3 is TGTGCCAGCAGCTTCCCGGGGCAGCTATCTGGCTACACCTTC.

This chain joins TRBV14 and TRBJ2-1; the D gene is possibly TRBD1 (6 bases). The V and J ends lost 4 bases and 6 bases respectively, with 13 bases between them. The CDR3 consists of 14 residues. CDR1 SGHDN and CDR2 FVKESK come from the germline V gene. The CDR3 region is CASSRNRVGNEQFF. The CDR3 DNA follows: TGTGCCAGCAGCCGAAACAGGGTGGGCAATGAGCAGTTCTTC. Full variable domain (outside the CDR3, taken from reference TRBV14 and TRBJ2-1): EAGVTQFPSHSVIEKGQTVTLRCDPISGHDNLYWYRRVMGKEIKFLLHFVKESKQDESGMPNNRFLAERTGGTYSTLKVQPAELEDSGVYFCASSRNRVGNEQFFGPGTRLTVL.

The gene calls are TRBV6-1 and TRBJ2-1; 10 bases are shared with TRBD1. The length of the CDR3 is 15 residues. CDR1 is MNHNS, CDR2 SASEGT, per germline. The V and J ends lost 6 bases and 7 bases, in that order; junction bases with no gene match: 9. This chain's CDR3 is CASRDPGQGWNEQFF. The CDR3 DNA follows: TGTGCCAGCAGAGATCCGGGACAGGGGTGGAATGAGCAGTTCTTC.

The V call is TRBV7-9, the J call TRBJ1-1; D perhaps matches TRBD1 (5 bases). V lost 5 bases, J lost 3 bases, and 28 bases lay in between. Germline V gives CDR1 SEHNR, CDR2 FQNEAQ (reference sequence). The CDR3 sequence is 19 residues long. The CDR3 DNA sequence: TGTGCCAGCAGCCCTGGGCCCCACCGGGACGGACCTTTGCACACTGAAGCTTTCTTT. Residues: CASSPGPHRDGPLHTEAFF. Full variable domain (rest looked up from reference TRBV7-9 and TRBJ1-1): DTGVSQNPRHKITKRGQNVTFRCDPISEHNRLYWYRQTLGQGPEFLTYFQNEAQLEKSRLLSDRFSAERPKGSFSTLEIQRTEQGDSAMYLCASSPGPHRDGPLHTEAFFGQGTRLTVV.

This clone was observed a few times. The chain joins TRBV7-9 to TRBJ1-1; D possibly corresponds to TRBD1 (5 bases). CDR3 length: 13 amino acids. CDR1 and CDR2 from the germline V gene are SEHNR and FQNEAQ (reference sequence). V lost 2 bases and J lost 5, with 9 bases in between. The CDR3 DNA reads TGTGCCAGCAGCTTAAGCGGGGGTACTGAAGCTTTCTTT. Translated: CASSLSGGTEAFF.

The gene calls are TRBV6-5 and TRBJ1-2, with D tentatively TRBD1 (5 bases). The CDR3 length is 13 residues. Looked up from germline, CDR1 is MNHEY and CDR2 is SVGAGI. V dropped 5 bases and J dropped 0 bases, with 7 bases sitting between them. CDR3 nucleotide sequence: TGTGCCAGCAGTCGACAGACTAACTATGGCTACACCTTC. Its translation is CASSRQTNYGYTF.